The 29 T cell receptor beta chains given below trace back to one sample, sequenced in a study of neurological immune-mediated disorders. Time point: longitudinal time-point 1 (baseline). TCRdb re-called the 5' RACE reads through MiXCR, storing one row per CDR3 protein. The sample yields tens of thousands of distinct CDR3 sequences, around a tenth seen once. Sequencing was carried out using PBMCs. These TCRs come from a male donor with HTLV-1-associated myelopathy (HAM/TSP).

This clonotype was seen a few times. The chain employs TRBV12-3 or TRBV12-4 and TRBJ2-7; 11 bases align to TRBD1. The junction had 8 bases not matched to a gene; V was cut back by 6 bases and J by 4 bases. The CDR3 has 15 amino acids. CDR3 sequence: CASSHGQGAEYEQYF. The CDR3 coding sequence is TGTGCCAGCAGCCACGGACAGGGGGCCGAGTACGAGCAGTACTTC.

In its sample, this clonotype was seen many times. The CDR3 loop is CASSESPGQGGSVNEQYF. The CDR3 DNA is TGTGCCAGCAGTGAATCTCCGGGACAGGGGGGAAGTGTTAACGAGCAGTACTTC. The chain has TRBV25-1 and TRBJ2-7; 11 nucleotides agree with TRBD1. Looked up from germline, CDR1 is MGHDK and CDR2 is SYGVNS. There are 18 residues in the CDR3. V dropped 1 base and J dropped 5; count of bases not matched to a gene: 13.

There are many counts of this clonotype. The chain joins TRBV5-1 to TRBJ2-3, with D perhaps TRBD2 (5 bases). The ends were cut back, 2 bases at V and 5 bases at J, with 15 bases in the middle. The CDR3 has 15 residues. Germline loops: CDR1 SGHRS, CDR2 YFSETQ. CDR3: CASSLAPGMEDTQYF. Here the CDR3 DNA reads TGCGCCAGCAGCTTAGCCCCCGGGATGGAAGATACGCAGTATTTT.

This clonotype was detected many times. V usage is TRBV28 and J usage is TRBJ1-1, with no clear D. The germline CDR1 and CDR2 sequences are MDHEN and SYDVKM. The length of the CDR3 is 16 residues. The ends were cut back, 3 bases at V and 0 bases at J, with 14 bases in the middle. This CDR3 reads CASSFERRLMNTEAFF. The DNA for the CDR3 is TGTGCCAGCAGTTTCGAAAGAAGGCTAATGAACACTGAAGCTTTCTTT. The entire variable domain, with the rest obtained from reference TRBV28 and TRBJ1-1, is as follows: DVKVTQSSRYLVKRTGEKVFLECVQDMDHENMFWYRQDPGLGLRLIYFSYDVKMKEKGDIPEGYSVSREKKERFSLILESASTNQTSMYLCASSFERRLMNTEAFFGQGTRLTVV.

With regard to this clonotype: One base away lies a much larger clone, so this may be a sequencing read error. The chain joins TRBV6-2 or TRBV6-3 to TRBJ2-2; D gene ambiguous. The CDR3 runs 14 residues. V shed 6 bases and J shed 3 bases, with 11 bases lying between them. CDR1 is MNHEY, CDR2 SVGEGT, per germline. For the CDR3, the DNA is TGTGCCAGCAGCCCGCCCGTAGACACCGGGGAGCTGTTTTTT. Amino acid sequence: CASSPPVDTGELFF.

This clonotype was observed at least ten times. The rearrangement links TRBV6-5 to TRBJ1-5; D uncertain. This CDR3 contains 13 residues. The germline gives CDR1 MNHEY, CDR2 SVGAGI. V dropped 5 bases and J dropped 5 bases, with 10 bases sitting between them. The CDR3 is CASSPRADQPQHF. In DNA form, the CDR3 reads TGTGCCAGCAGTCCGCGGGCGGATCAGCCCCAGCATTTT.

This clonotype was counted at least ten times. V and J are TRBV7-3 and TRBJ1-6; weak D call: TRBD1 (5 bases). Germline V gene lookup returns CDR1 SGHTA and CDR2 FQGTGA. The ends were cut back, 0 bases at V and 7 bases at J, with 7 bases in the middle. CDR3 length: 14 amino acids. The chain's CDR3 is CASSLTGTNSPLHF. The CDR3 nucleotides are TGTGCCAGCAGCTTAACAGGGACGAATTCACCCCTCCACTTT.

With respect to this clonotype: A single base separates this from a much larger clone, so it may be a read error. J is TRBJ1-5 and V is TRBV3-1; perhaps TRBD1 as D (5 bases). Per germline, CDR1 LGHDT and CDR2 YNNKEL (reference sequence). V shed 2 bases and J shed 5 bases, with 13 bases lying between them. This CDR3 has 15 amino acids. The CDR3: CASSQYLTAYQPQHF. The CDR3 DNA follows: TGTGCCAGCAGCCAATATCTGACAGCTTATCAGCCCCAGCATTTT.

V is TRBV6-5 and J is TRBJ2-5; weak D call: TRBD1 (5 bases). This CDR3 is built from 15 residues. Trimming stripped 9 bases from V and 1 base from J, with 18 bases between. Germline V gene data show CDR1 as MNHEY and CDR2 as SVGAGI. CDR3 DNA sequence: TGTGCCAGTAACCAGGGCCATGACACCCAAGAGACCCAGTACTTC. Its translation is CASNQGHDTQETQYF.

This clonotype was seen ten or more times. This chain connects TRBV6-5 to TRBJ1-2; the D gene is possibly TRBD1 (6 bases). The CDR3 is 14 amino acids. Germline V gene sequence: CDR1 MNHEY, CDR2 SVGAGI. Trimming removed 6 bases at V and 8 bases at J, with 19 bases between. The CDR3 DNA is TGTGCCAGCAGACCACAGGGTTCCACGAGGGGCTACACCTTC. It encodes CASRPQGSTRGYTF.

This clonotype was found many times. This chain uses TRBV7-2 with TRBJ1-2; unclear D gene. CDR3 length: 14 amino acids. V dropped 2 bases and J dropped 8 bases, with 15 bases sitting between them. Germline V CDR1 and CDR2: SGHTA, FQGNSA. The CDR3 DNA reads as TGTGCCAGCAGCTTACCCGAAACACGACGGGGCTACACCTTC. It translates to CASSLPETRRGYTF.

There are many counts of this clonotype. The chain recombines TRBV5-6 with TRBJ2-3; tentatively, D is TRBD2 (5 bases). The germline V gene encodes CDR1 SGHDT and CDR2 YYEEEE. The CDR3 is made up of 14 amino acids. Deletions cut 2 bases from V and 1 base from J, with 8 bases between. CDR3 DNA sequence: TGTGCCAGCAGCTTCGATAGCGGCACAGATACGCAGTATTTT. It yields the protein CASSFDSGTDTQYF.

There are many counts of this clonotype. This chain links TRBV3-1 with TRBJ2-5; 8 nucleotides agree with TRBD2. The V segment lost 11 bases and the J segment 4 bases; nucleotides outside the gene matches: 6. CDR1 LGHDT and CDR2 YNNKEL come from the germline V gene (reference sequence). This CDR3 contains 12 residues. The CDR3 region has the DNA TGTGCCTCGGGGGGGGCCGGAGAGACCCAGTACTTC. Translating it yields CASGGAGETQYF.

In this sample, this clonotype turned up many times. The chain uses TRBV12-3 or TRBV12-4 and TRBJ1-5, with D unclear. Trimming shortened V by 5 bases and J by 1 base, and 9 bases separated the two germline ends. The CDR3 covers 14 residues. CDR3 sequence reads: CASSPTDSNQPQHF. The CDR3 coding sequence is TGTGCCAGCAGTCCAACCGACAGCAATCAGCCCCAGCATTTT.

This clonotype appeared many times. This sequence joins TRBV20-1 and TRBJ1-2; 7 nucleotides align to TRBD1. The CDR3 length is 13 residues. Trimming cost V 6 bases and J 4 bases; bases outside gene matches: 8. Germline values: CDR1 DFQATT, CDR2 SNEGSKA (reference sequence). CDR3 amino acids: CSAAGTEFYGYTF. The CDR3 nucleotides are TGCAGTGCGGCCGGGACAGAGTTCTATGGCTACACCTTC.

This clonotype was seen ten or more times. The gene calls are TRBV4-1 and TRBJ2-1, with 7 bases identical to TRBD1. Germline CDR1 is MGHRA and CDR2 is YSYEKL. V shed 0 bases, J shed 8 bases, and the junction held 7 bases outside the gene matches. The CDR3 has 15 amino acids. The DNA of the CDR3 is TGCGCCAGCAGCCAAGAGGGGACAGTTATGGATGAGCAGTTCTTC. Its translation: CASSQEGTVMDEQFF.

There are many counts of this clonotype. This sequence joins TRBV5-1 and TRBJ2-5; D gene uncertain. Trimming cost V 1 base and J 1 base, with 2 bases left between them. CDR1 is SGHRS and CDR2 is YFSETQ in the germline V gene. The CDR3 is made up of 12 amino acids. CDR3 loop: CASSLTQETQYF. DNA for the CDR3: TGCGCCAGCAGCTTGACCCAAGAGACCCAGTACTTC.

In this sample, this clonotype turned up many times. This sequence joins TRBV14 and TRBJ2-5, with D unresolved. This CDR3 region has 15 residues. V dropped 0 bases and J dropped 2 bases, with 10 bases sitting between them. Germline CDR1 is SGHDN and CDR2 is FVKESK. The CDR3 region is CASSQDYGSQETQYF. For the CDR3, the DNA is TGTGCCAGCAGCCAAGATTACGGCAGTCAAGAGACCCAGTACTTC.

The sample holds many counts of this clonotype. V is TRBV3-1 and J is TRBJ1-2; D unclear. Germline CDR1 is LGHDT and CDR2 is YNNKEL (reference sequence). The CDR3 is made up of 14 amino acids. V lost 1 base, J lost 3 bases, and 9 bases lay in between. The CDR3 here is CASSQAGADYGYTF. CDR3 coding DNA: TGTGCCAGCAGCCAAGCAGGTGCGGACTATGGCTACACCTTC. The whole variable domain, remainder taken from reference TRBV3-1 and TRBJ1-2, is DTAVSQTPKYLVTQMGNDKSIKCEQNLGHDTMYWYKQDSKKFLKIMFSYNNKELIINETVPNRFSPKSPDKAHLNLHINSLELGDSAVYFCASSQAGADYGYTFGSGTRLTVV.

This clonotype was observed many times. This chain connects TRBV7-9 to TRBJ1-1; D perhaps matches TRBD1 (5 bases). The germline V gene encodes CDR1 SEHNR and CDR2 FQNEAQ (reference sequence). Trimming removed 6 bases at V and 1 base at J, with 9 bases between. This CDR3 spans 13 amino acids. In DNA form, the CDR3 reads TGTGCCAGCAGGACCGGGACGAACACTGAAGCTTTCTTT. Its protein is CASRTGTNTEAFF.

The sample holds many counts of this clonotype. CDR3 nucleotides: TGTGCCACCAGTGACTCCGGGACTAGCGGATCCTACGAGCAGTACTTC. Translation: CATSDSGTSGSYEQYF. V gene TRBV24-1 combines with J gene TRBJ2-7; 11 bases are a match to TRBD2. Losses at the gene ends were 4 bases for V and 1 base for J; bases not matched to a gene: 5. This CDR3 region has 16 residues. The germline gives CDR1 KGHDR, CDR2 SFDVKD.

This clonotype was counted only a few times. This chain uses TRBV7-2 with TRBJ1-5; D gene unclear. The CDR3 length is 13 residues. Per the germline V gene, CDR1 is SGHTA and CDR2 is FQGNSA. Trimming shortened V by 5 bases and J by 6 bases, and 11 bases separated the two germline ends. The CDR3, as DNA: TGTGCCAGCAGCCCCGTAGCACTTCAGCCCCAGCATTTT. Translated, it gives CASSPVALQPQHF.

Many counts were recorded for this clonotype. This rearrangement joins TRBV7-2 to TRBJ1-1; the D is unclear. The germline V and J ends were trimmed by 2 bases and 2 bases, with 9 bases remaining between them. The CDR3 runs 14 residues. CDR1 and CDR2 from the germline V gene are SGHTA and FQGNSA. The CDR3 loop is CASSLYGRNTEAFF. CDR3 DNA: TGTGCCAGCAGCTTATACGGCAGAAACACTGAAGCTTTCTTT.

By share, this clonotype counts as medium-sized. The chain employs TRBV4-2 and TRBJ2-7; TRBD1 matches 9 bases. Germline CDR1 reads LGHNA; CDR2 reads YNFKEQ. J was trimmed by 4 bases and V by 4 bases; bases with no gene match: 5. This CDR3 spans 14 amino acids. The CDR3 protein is CASSLGQGTYEQYF. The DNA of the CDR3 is TGTGCCAGCAGCCTTGGACAGGGGACGTACGAGCAGTACTTC.

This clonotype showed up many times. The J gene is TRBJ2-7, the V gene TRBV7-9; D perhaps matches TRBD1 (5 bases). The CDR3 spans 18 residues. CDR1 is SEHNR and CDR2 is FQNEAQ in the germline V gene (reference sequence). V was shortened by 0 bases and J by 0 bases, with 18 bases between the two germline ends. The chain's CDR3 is CASSLADGDSHLSYEQYF. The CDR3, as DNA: TGTGCCAGCAGCTTAGCGGATGGAGACAGCCATCTCTCCTACGAGCAGTACTTC.

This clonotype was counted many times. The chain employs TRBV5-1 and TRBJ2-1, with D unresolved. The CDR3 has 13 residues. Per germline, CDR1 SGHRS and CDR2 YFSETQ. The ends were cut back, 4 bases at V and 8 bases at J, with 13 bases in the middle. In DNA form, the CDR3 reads TGCGCCAGCAGCAGTGGGAATTTCTATGAGCAGTTCTTC. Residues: CASSSGNFYEQFF.

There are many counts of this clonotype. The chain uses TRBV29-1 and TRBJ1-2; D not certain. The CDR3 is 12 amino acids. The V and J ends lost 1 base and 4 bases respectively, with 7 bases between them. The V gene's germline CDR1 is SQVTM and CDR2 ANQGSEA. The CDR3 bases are TGCAGCGTTGAAGTCGGAGTCTATGGCTACACCTTC. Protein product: CSVEVGVYGYTF.

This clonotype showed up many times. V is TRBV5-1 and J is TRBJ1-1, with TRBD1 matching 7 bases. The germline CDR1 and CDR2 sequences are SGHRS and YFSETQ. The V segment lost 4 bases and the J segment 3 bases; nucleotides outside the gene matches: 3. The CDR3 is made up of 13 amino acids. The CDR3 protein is CASSTTGDTEAFF. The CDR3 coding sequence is TGCGCCAGCAGCACCACAGGGGACACTGAAGCTTTCTTT.

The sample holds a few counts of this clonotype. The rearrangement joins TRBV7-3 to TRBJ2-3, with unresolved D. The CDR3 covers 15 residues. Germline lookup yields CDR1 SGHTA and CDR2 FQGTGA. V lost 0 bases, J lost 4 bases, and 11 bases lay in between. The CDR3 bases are TGTGCCAGCAGCTTAACAGCTAGTTTTTCAGATACGCAGTATTTT. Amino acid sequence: CASSLTASFSDTQYF.